A single sample gave rise to the 17 T cell receptor beta chains below, sequenced in a study of post-analysis software for immune sequencing data. General study results and limits: Among roughly 5 TRBV segments more frequent in patients than controls were TRBV5-6, TRBV5-1 and TRBV20-1.

Included in the TCR beta cDNA libraries were unique molecular identifiers. MiXCR, applied by TCRdb to the PCR reads, yields one record per CDR3 protein. This table has 750,000 to 950,000 distinct CDR3 sequences, roughly half appearing once. These receptors have no identified antigens. Sequencing was done on a sample of blood. All receptors come from a girl under 18 with multiple sclerosis.

In its sample, this clonotype was seen many times. This chain links TRBV12-3 or TRBV12-4 with TRBJ2-7; unclear D gene. CDR3 length: 17 residues. V was pared by 5 bases and J by 0 bases, with 20 bases between. The CDR3 DNA is TGTGCCAGCAGTCCCTCGGACCTTCTCTCTCTCTCCTACGAGCAGTACTTC. This codes for CASSPSDLLSLSYEQYF.

This chain joins TRBV6-1 and TRBJ2-3; no firm D call. V was clipped by 7 bases and J by 2 bases, with 13 bases between them. Germline V gene lookup returns CDR1 MNHNS and CDR2 SASEGT. The length of the CDR3 is 14 residues. DNA of the CDR3: TGTGCCAGCAATGCGAGGCCATTCACAGATACGCAGTATTTT. This encodes CASNARPFTDTQYF.

The rearrangement joins TRBV27 to TRBJ2-1; 8 bases fit TRBD1. Unmatched junction bases numbered 6, after V lost 6 bases and J lost 5 bases. Germline V lookup: CDR1 MNHEY, CDR2 SMNVEV (reference sequence). The CDR3 has 14 residues. The CDR3 spells CASSILDRDNEQFF. The CDR3 coding sequence is TGTGCCAGCAGCATCTTGGACAGGGACAATGAGCAGTTCTTC.

This clonotype has a handful of counts. This chain links TRBV20-1 with TRBJ2-1, with D tentatively TRBD1 (6 bases). The CDR3 spans 15 residues. Trimming removed 2 bases from V and 5 bases from J, with 16 bases in between. Germline CDR1 is DFQATT and CDR2 is SNEGSKA (reference sequence). The CDR3, as DNA: TGCAGTGCTAGACCCAGTACAGGGCGAAACAATGAGCAGTTCTTC. It encodes CSARPSTGRNNEQFF.

The rearrangement joins TRBV7-9 to TRBJ2-1, with D unresolved. This CDR3 is built from 14 residues. CDR1 is SEHNR and CDR2 is FQNEAQ in the germline V gene (reference sequence). The V gene lost 8 bases and the J gene lost 0 bases, with 11 bases spanning the gap. The CDR3 loop reads CASRWSSSYNEQFF. CDR3 nucleotides: TGTGCCAGCCGTTGGTCGAGCTCCTACAATGAGCAGTTCTTC. Complete variable domain (other parts from reference TRBV7-9 and TRBJ2-1): DTGVSQNPRHKITKRGQNVTFRCDPISEHNRLYWYRQTLGQGPEFLTYFQNEAQLEKSRLLSDRFSAERPKGSFSTLEIQRTEQGDSAMYLCASRWSSSYNEQFFGPGTRLTVL.

The chain uses TRBV11-2 and TRBJ2-3; weak D call: TRBD2 (6 bases). The germline V gene has CDR1 SGHAT and CDR2 FQNNGV. Trimming removed 5 bases at V and 0 bases at J, with 15 bases between. The CDR3 sequence is 16 residues long. The CDR3 coding sequence is TGTGCCAGCAGCACGGGGACTCATCCGAGCACAGATACGCAGTATTTT. This encodes CASSTGTHPSTDTQYF.

This sequence joins TRBV20-1 and TRBJ1-2, with D tentatively TRBD1 (5 bases). Germline V lookup: CDR1 DFQATT, CDR2 SNEGSKA (reference sequence). The CDR3 totals 16 residues. The germline V and J ends were trimmed by 0 bases and 2 bases, with 16 bases remaining between them. CDR3 sequence: CSARDGKGILNYGYTF. Here the CDR3 DNA reads TGCAGTGCTAGAGATGGAAAGGGGATTTTGAACTATGGCTACACCTTC.

This clonotype was detected only once. V gene TRBV12-3 or TRBV12-4 combines with J gene TRBJ2-5, with 9 positions matching TRBD2. CDR3 length equals 16 residues. V gave up 7 bases and J gave up 5 bases; unmatched junction bases: 14. Here the CDR3 DNA reads TGTGCCAGCACTTCAGGGCGGGTAGCGGGAGCGGAGACCCAGTACTTC. Translation gives CASTSGRVAGAETQYF.

This clonotype was observed a handful of times. This chain links TRBV7-9 with TRBJ2-7; D possibly uses TRBD1 or TRBD2 (7 bases each). The CDR3 sequence is 16 residues long. Germline loops: CDR1 SEHNR, CDR2 FQNEAQ (reference sequence). V was pared by 4 bases and J by 0 bases, with 16 bases between. The chain's CDR3 is CASSSLTGDYSYEQYF. DNA for the CDR3: TGTGCCAGCAGCTCGCTTACAGGGGACTACTCCTACGAGCAGTACTTC.

This chain joins TRBV7-8 and TRBJ2-5; tentatively, D is TRBD1 (6 bases). V lost 5 bases to trimming and J lost 0 bases, with 22 bases between them. The CDR3 contains 18 residues. The germline CDR1 and CDR2 sequences are SGHVS and FQNEAQ. The DNA for the CDR3 is TGTGCCAGCAGCCCGTCCGGAGGACAGAGAGAGTACCAAGAGACCCAGTACTTC. It translates to CASSPSGGQREYQETQYF. Combining the CDR3 with reference TRBV7-8 and TRBJ2-5 gives the whole variable domain GAGVSQSPRYKVAKRGQDVALRCDPISGHVSLFWYQQALGQGPEFLTYFQNEAQLDKSGLPSDRFFAERPEGSVSTLKIQRTQQEDSAVYLCASSPSGGQREYQETQYFGPGTRLLVL.

V and J are TRBV20-1 and TRBJ2-1; the D gene is possibly TRBD2 (6 bases). Germline V gene data show CDR1 as DFQATT and CDR2 as SNEGSKA (reference sequence). With 0 bases removed from V and 9 bases from J, the gap between germline ends came to 21 bases. The CDR3 spans 16 residues. The CDR3 sequence is CSARDRGREFESEQFF. CDR3 DNA sequence: TGCAGTGCTAGAGATCGAGGGCGGGAATTTGAGAGTGAGCAGTTCTTC.

This chain connects TRBV5-5 to TRBJ1-1; D is possibly TRBD1 (6 bases). This CDR3 has 14 residues. V was pared by 6 bases and J by 7 bases, with 19 bases between. Germline V CDR1 and CDR2: SGHKS, YYEKEE (reference sequence). The CDR3, as DNA: TGTGCCAGCATCGACGGCGGGGGGCGCGGTGAAGCTTTCTTT. It codes for CASIDGGGRGEAFF.

The J gene is TRBJ2-1, the V gene TRBV5-1; 8 nucleotides match TRBD2. Losses at the gene ends were 4 bases for V and 5 bases for J; bases not matched to a gene: 14. The CDR3 length is 17 residues. Per the germline V gene, CDR1 is SGHRS and CDR2 is YFSETQ. CDR3: CASSPWSITSGHNEQFF. In DNA form, the CDR3 reads TGCGCCAGCAGCCCCTGGTCTATAACTAGCGGACACAATGAGCAGTTCTTC.

This chain links TRBV18 with TRBJ2-4, with 9 bases that match TRBD1. The tail of the sequence fits TRBJ2-7 better, so the J call may be wrong. Germline CDR1 KGHSH, CDR2 LQKENI. The CDR3 sequence is 17 residues long. The CDR3 loop reads CASSPYGTGSGSGEQYF. DNA of the CDR3: TGTGCCAGCTCACCATACGGGACAGGGTCTGGGTCGGGCGAGCAGTACTTC.

The chain combines TRBV20-1 with TRBJ2-7; D is unclear. Matching the DNA end better, TRBJ2-5 makes the J call doubtful. This CDR3 contains 13 residues. In germline, CDR1 is DFQATT, CDR2 SNEGSKA (reference sequence). CDR3 coding DNA: TGCAGTGCTAGAGATCTGGGAACGGAGACCCAGTACTTC. Its protein is CSARDLGTETQYF.

V and J are TRBV5-8 and TRBJ2-5; a weak D match, TRBD2 (5 bases). Germline V lookup: CDR1 SGHTS, CDR2 YDEGEE. The CDR3 runs to 14 residues. The V and J ends lost 7 bases and 1 base respectively, with 14 bases between them. CDR3 bases: TGTGCCAGCCCCCGGACGGACTTCCAAGAGACCCAGTACTTC. Residues: CASPRTDFQETQYF.

This clonotype was seen only a few times. The V call is TRBV6-5, the J call TRBJ2-7; D might be TRBD2 (6 bases). Per the germline V gene, CDR1 is MNHEY and CDR2 is SVGAGI. V lost 7 bases, J lost 12 bases, and 19 bases lay in between. The CDR3 is made up of 12 amino acids. CDR3 amino acids: CASTHRGGVVYF. DNA of the CDR3: TGTGCCAGCACCCACCGGGGCGGGGTAGTGTACTTC.